Below, 31 T cell receptor beta chains from the same sample are listed, as sequenced in a study of Ad26.COV2.S vaccination and SARS-CoV-2 variants. Measured with immunoSEQ multiplex PCR; TCRdb has only the in-frame clones, and not every one. The repertoire holds around 7,000 clones, with 84% as singletons. Sequenced here: peripheral blood, sampled after recovery from COVID-19. The receptors come from a human donor who had recovered from COVID-19.

The CDR3 reads CASSRSGGPYTDTQYF. The CDR3 DNA follows: TGTGCCAGCAGCCGCTCAGGGGGCCCTTACACAGATACGCAGTATTTT. The rearrangement uses TRBV14 and TRBJ2-3, with 8 bases that match TRBD1. This CDR3 is built from 16 residues. J gave up 2 bases and V 4 bases, and 8 bases lay outside the gene matches. Germline CDR1 reads SGHDN; CDR2 reads FVKESK.

This rearrangement joins TRBV7-9 to TRBJ2-3, with 7 nucleotides matching TRBD1. V lost 4 bases and J lost 4; bases outside the gene matches: 2. Germline assignment: CDR1 SEHNR and CDR2 FQNEAQ (reference sequence). There are 13 residues in the CDR3. CDR3 amino acids: CASSSTGADTQYF. The CDR3 region has the DNA TGTGCCAGCAGCTCAACAGGGGCAGATACGCAGTATTTT.

This clone was counted only a few times. The rearrangement uses TRBV7-2 and TRBJ1-1; maybe TRBD1 (5 bases). Deletions cut 5 bases from V and 11 bases from J, with 18 bases between. This CDR3 spans 13 amino acids. Looked up from germline, CDR1 is SGHTA and CDR2 is FQGNSA. The CDR3 DNA reads as TGTGCCAGCAGCCAGAATCGGGGGATGCGGGCTTTCTTT. The encoded protein is CASSQNRGMRAFF.

The chain has TRBV5-1 and TRBJ1-1; TRBD1 agrees at 7 bases. CDR3 size: 14 residues. Germline V lookup: CDR1 SGHRS, CDR2 YFSETQ. V was pared by 1 base and J by 7 bases, with 7 bases of the junction left unmatched. The DNA for the CDR3 is TGCGCCAGCAGCTTGACACAGGGGTGGAGTGAAGCTTTCTTT. Protein sequence: CASSLTQGWSEAFF.

There are a few counts of this clone. CDR3 bases: TGTGCCATCAGTGAGTCGCACGAGCAGTACTTC. This sequence encodes CAISESHEQYF. The chain links TRBV10-3 to TRBJ2-7; D unresolved. Germline V lookup: CDR1 ENHRY, CDR2 SYGVKD. The CDR3 sequence is 11 residues long. The V gene lost 0 bases and the J gene lost 5 bases, with 2 bases spanning the gap.

The rearrangement joins TRBV15 to TRBJ1-1; D might be TRBD1 (5 bases). Trimming pared 2 bases from V and 2 bases from J, leaving 24 bases between. Germline V lookup: CDR1 LNHNV, CDR2 YYDKDF (reference sequence). The length of the CDR3 is 19 residues. DNA for the CDR3: TGTGCCACCAGCAGAATAGCCCCGGACACTCTAAGAAGAAACACTGAAGCTTTCTTT. The encoded protein is CATSRIAPDTLRRNTEAFF.

V gene TRBV6-2 or TRBV6-3 combines with J gene TRBJ2-7; D is unclear. The CDR3 has 14 amino acids. The germline V gene has CDR1 MNHEY and CDR2 SVGEGT. Trimming stripped 2 bases from V and 0 bases from J, with 8 bases between. The CDR3 spells CASSYRHASYEQYF. The CDR3 DNA is TGTGCCAGCAGTTACAGACACGCCTCCTACGAGCAGTACTTC.

The J gene is TRBJ2-5, the V gene TRBV29-1, with D tentatively TRBD1 (6 bases). V was shortened by 6 bases and J by 5 bases, with 16 bases between the two germline ends. The CDR3 is made up of 13 amino acids. Germline CDR1 reads SQVTM; CDR2 reads ANQGSEA. This CDR3 reads CSVLPGAGETQYF. In DNA, the CDR3 is TGCAGCGTCCTACCAGGGGCGGGCGAGACCCAGTACTTC.

The gene calls are TRBV7-8 and TRBJ1-6, with TRBD1 matching 8 bases. The V and J ends lost 2 bases and 5 bases, in that order; junction bases with no gene match: 11. CDR1 and CDR2 (germline): SGHVS, FQNEAQ. The CDR3 sequence is 18 residues long. CDR3 residues: CASSLTGGVGSNNSPLHF. The CDR3 region has the DNA TGTGCCAGCAGCTTAACAGGGGGAGTAGGTAGTAATAATTCACCCCTCCACTTT.

Turning to this clone: This specimen includes other DNA sequences encoding the same CDR3. The chain couples TRBV18 to TRBJ2-7; 9 bases are a match to TRBD1. CDR3 length equals 15 residues. Germline loops: CDR1 KGHSH, CDR2 LQKENI. Trimming removed 0 bases from V and 3 bases from J; junction bases left unmatched: 3. CDR3 nucleotide sequence: TGTGCCAGCTCACCACCCGGGACAGGGAACTACGAGCAGTACTTC. Protein product: CASSPPGTGNYEQYF.

The chain joins TRBV7-8 to TRBJ1-5; D not resolved. The germline gives CDR1 SGHVS, CDR2 FQNEAQ. V was cut by 5 bases and J by 2 bases, with 10 bases left in between. The CDR3 loop spans 14 amino acids. CDR3 in amino acids: CASSIQKGNQPQHF. The CDR3 bases are TGTGCCAGCAGCATCCAAAAGGGCAATCAGCCCCAGCATTTT.

V and J are TRBV4-3 and TRBJ1-1; 10 bases are a match to TRBD1. This CDR3 spans 16 amino acids. Looked up from germline, CDR1 is LGHNA and CDR2 is YSLEER. V was pared by 3 bases and J by 4 bases, with 8 bases of the junction left unmatched. This CDR3 reads CASSHGTGERFTEAFF. CDR3 DNA: TGCGCCAGCAGCCACGGGACAGGGGAGCGGTTCACTGAAGCTTTCTTT.

The chain is built from TRBV4-3 and TRBJ2-7; TRBD2 matches at 9 bases. Germline CDR1 reads LGHNA; CDR2 reads YSLEER. The CDR3 is 17 residues long. Trimming at V came to 0 bases and at J to 3 bases, leaving 9 bases not matched to a gene. This CDR3 is CASSQDHGGGGFYEQYF. CDR3 nucleotides: TGCGCCAGCAGCCAAGATCATGGCGGGGGGGGCTTCTACGAGCAGTACTTC.

The rearrangement joins TRBV11-2 to TRBJ2-2; D ambiguous. The V gene's germline CDR1 is SGHAT and CDR2 FQNNGV. V gave up 6 bases and J gave up 6 bases, with 8 bases separating them. The length of the CDR3 is 12 residues. The CDR3 protein is CASSPSPGELFF. CDR3 nucleotide sequence: TGTGCCAGCAGTCCTTCACCCGGGGAGCTGTTTTTT.

The V and J genes are TRBV28 and TRBJ1-3; tentatively, D is TRBD1 (6 bases). With 4 bases removed from V and 4 bases from J, the gap between germline ends came to 14 bases. The CDR3 is 15 residues long. The V gene's germline CDR1 is MDHEN and CDR2 SYDVKM. The CDR3 loop is CASSSFDRLGNTIYF. The DNA of the CDR3 is TGTGCCAGCAGTTCCTTCGACAGGCTCGGAAACACCATATATTTT.

This sequence joins TRBV7-8 and TRBJ1-6, with no clear D. V lost 1 base, J lost 13 bases, and 14 bases lay in between. This CDR3 is 14 amino acids long. Per the germline V gene, CDR1 is SGHVS and CDR2 is FQNEAQ. CDR3 nucleotide sequence: TGTGCCAGCAGCTTAGTTCGGTTTGGGAGGCCCCTCCACTTT. The encoded protein is CASSLVRFGRPLHF.

V gene TRBV7-4 combines with J gene TRBJ1-5, with D tentatively TRBD1 (5 bases). This CDR3 has 15 amino acids. CDR1 is SGHVT, CDR2 SQSDAQ, per germline. The ends were cut back, 5 bases at V and 3 bases at J, with 14 bases in the middle. The CDR3 DNA reads TGTGCCAGCAGCACCAAACCGGGACTCAATCAGCCCCAGCATTTT. The encoded protein is CASSTKPGLNQPQHF.

The rearrangement links TRBV6-2 or TRBV6-3 to TRBJ2-1, with 11 bases lining up with TRBD2. V lost 2 bases to trimming and J lost 6 bases; unmatched junction nucleotides: 21. The CDR3 totals 21 residues. Germline V lookup: CDR1 MNHEY, CDR2 SVGEGT. The CDR3 nucleotides read TGTGCCAGCAGTTACCCCCTCCCCCCCGACGGCTCTAGCGGGAGGCCCAATGAGCAGTTCTTC. This encodes CASSYPLPPDGSSGRPNEQFF.

The J gene is TRBJ1-5, the V gene TRBV6-1, with no clear D. CDR1 is MNHNS, CDR2 SASEGT, per germline. The CDR3 totals 17 residues. V lost 4 bases, J lost 0 bases, and 16 bases lay in between. The CDR3 DNA follows: TGTGCCAGCAGTGGAAGAGGGTCGGGATATAGCAATCAGCCCCAGCATTTT. Residues: CASSGRGSGYSNQPQHF.

This CDR3 is CATRDSYSYNSPLHF. The DNA of the CDR3 is TGTGCCACCCGGGACAGCTACTCCTATAATTCACCCCTCCACTTT. V gene TRBV6-5 combines with J gene TRBJ1-6; 7 nucleotides align to TRBD1. Germline-derived CDR1 and CDR2 are MNHEY and SVGAGI. With V trimmed by 10 bases and J by 0 bases, 6 bases remained unmatched. This CDR3 has 15 residues.

The CDR3 sequence is CASSETGLANYGYTF. CDR3 nucleotides: TGTGCCAGCAGTGAAACAGGGCTAGCTAACTATGGCTACACCTTC. The chain uses TRBV6-1 and TRBJ1-2; TRBD1 is a possible D gene (6 bases). This CDR3 has 15 residues. The germline V and J ends were trimmed by 2 bases and 0 bases, with 10 bases remaining between them. The germline V gene has CDR1 MNHNS and CDR2 SASEGT.

The V gene is TRBV28, the J gene TRBJ1-5, with D possibly TRBD1 on 5 matching bases. This CDR3 contains 16 residues. Trimming pared 6 bases from V and 4 bases from J, leaving 19 bases between. CDR1 and CDR2 from the germline V gene are MDHEN and SYDVKM. The CDR3 loop reads CASRPAGTAPNQPQHF. The CDR3 DNA reads as TGTGCCAGCAGACCAGCCGGGACGGCCCCTAATCAGCCCCAGCATTTT.

V usage is TRBV28 and J usage is TRBJ2-3, with 10 bases fitting TRBD1. CDR1 is MDHEN and CDR2 is SYDVKM in the germline V gene. J was trimmed by 3 bases and V by 4 bases; bases with no gene match: 7. The CDR3 runs to 16 residues. The DNA for the CDR3 is TGTGCCAGCAGTTCCCTCAGACAGGGGGCAACAGATACGCAGTATTTT. It translates to CASSSLRQGATDTQYF.

The chain recombines TRBV19 with TRBJ2-1; the match to TRBD2 covers 12 bases. Germline V gene sequence: CDR1 LNHDA, CDR2 SQIVND (reference sequence). The CDR3 covers 15 residues. Trimming at V came to 5 bases and at J to 7 bases, leaving 6 bases not matched to a gene. CDR3 nucleotide sequence: TGTGCCAGTAGTCTCCTAGCGGGAGGGCTGAATGAGCAGTTCTTC. Translated, it gives CASSLLAGGLNEQFF.

The chain has TRBV5-1 and TRBJ2-2; D remains ambiguous. Germline V gene data show CDR1 as SGHRS and CDR2 as YFSETQ. CDR3 size: 15 residues. Trimming removed 0 bases from V and 2 bases from J, with 8 bases in between. This CDR3 is CASSLVGPNTGELFF. CDR3 DNA sequence: TGCGCCAGCAGCTTGGTAGGGCCAAACACCGGGGAGCTGTTTTTT.

The rearrangement uses TRBV5-5 and TRBJ1-1; D is unclear. This CDR3 has 12 amino acids. CDR1 and CDR2 (germline): SGHKS, YYEKEE (reference sequence). The V gene lost 6 bases and the J gene lost 7 bases, with 13 bases spanning the gap. The CDR3 here is CASTSRSIEAFF. The CDR3 DNA is TGTGCCAGCACCTCTCGCAGTATTGAAGCTTTCTTT. The complete variable domain, with remaining parts taken from reference TRBV5-5 and TRBJ1-1, reads DAGVTQSPTHLIKTRGQQVTLRCSPISGHKSVSWYQQVLGQGPQFIFQYYEKEERGRGNFPDRFSARQFPNYSSELNVNALLLGDSALYLCASTSRSIEAFFGQGTRLTVV.

In nucleotides, the CDR3 is TGTGCCTTGAGAGGGGACGGAACGGGGGCGAGAACCCAGTACTTC. Its translation is CALRGDGTGARTQYF. This chain joins TRBV30 and TRBJ2-5; perhaps D is TRBD1 or TRBD2 (6 bases each). Germline CDR1 is GTSNPN and CDR2 is SVGIG (reference sequence). The CDR3 loop spans 15 amino acids. V was pared by 7 bases and J by 8 bases, with 26 bases between.

V gene TRBV4-1 combines with J gene TRBJ2-7; no clear D. V lost 0 bases and J 6 bases, leaving 12 bases between the germline ends. The CDR3 is made up of 14 amino acids. Germline V CDR1 and CDR2: MGHRA, YSYEKL. The CDR3 sequence is CASSQDPARLEQYF. CDR3 nucleotide sequence: TGCGCCAGCAGCCAAGATCCGGCCCGCCTCGAGCAGTACTTC.

V gene TRBV2 combines with J gene TRBJ1-2; TRBD1 is a possible D gene (6 bases). Germline V lookup: CDR1 SNHLY, CDR2 FYNNEI. Trimming removed 6 bases from V and 0 bases from J, with 8 bases in between. This CDR3 has 13 amino acids. In DNA, the CDR3 is TGTGCCAGCAGCCGGACAGCTAACTATGGCTACACCTTC. Protein product: CASSRTANYGYTF.

The rearrangement uses TRBV5-1 and TRBJ2-6; possibly TRBD1 for D (6 bases). Per the germline V gene, CDR1 is SGHRS and CDR2 is YFSETQ. The CDR3 sequence is 18 residues long. Between the trimmed V and J ends, which lost 1 base and 0 bases, there was a span of 14 bases. The CDR3 DNA is TGCGCCAGCAGCTTGTTAGCAGGGGCTAGCTCTGGGGCCAACGTCCTGACTTTC. Protein sequence: CASSLLAGASSGANVLTF.

This chain links TRBV4-2 with TRBJ1-1; 10 bases match TRBD1. CDR1 is LGHNA, CDR2 YNFKEQ, per germline. The CDR3 length is 20 residues. V shed 2 bases, J shed 5 bases, and the junction held 20 bases outside the gene matches. The DNA of the CDR3 is TGTGCCAGCAGCCAACTGACAGGGGGCGCGTCGCCGAATTCGAAGACTGAAGCTTTCTTT. Its translation is CASSQLTGGASPNSKTEAFF.